This is a list of T cell receptor beta chains from one sample in a study of vaccination effects on CD4 cells after COVID-19. Assay: immunoSEQ multiplex PCR; the TCRdb copy retains only in-frame clones and omits some. The sample lists around 28,000 clones; approximately 80% were seen once. Their antigens remain unidentified. Sequenced material: CD4+ T cells from PBMCs cultured with HCoV-NL63 spike peptides, taken before COVID-19 vaccination. All receptors derive from a human donor who had a prior SARS-CoV-2 infection. Both conserved end residues are part of each CDR3. A D gene is named only where the DNA matches it firmly. Clone size is given for some rows only: seen once, a few or many times, or a class if the clone is expanded.

j_call: TRBJ2-3; d_call: NA; clone_size: NA; v_call: TRBV4-1; cdr3_nt: TGCGCCAGCAGCCAGGTACTAGCAAAGCAGCCCCATGGGCAGTATTTT; cdr3_aa: CASSQVLAKQPHGQYF
j_call: TRBJ2-3; d_call: TRBD2; clone_size: NA; v_call: TRBV7-2; cdr3_nt: TGTGCCAGCAGCAGCGGCGGGAGGGGGGGGAGCACAGATACGCAGTATTTT; cdr3_aa: CASSSGGRGGSTDTQYF
j_call: TRBJ1-2; d_call: NA; clone_size: NA; v_call: TRBV5-1; cdr3_nt: TGCGCCAGCAGCGAGGACACCAACTATGGCTACACCTTC; cdr3_aa: CASSEDTNYGYTF
j_call: TRBJ2-7; d_call: TRBD2; clone_size: NA; v_call: TRBV5-4; cdr3_nt: TGTGCCAGCAGCTTGGCGGGGGGGAGCTCCTACGAGCAGTACTTC; cdr3_aa: CASSLAGGSSYEQYF
j_call: TRBJ2-3; d_call: TRBD2; clone_size: once; v_call: TRBV5-1; cdr3_nt: TGCGCCAGCAGCTTTAGGTCTAGCGGGGGTCACCCAGATACGCAGTATTTT; cdr3_aa: CASSFRSSGGHPDTQYF
j_call: TRBJ1-5; d_call: NA; clone_size: NA; v_call: TRBV7-9; cdr3_nt: TGTGCCAGCAGCTTATTCAGCGATCAGCCCCAGCATTTT; cdr3_aa: CASSLFSDQPQHF
j_call: TRBJ2-3; d_call: TRBD2; clone_size: NA; v_call: TRBV5-1; cdr3_nt: TGCGCCAGCAGCGAAACCCTAGCGGCTAGCACAGATACGCAGTATTTT; cdr3_aa: CASSETLAASTDTQYF
j_call: TRBJ2-1; d_call: NA; clone_size: NA; v_call: TRBV7-9; cdr3_nt: TGTGCCAGCAGCTTAGAGGGAATCTCCTACAATGAGCAGTTCTTC; cdr3_aa: CASSLEGISYNEQFF
j_call: TRBJ2-1; d_call: NA; clone_size: NA; v_call: TRBV10-3; cdr3_nt: TGTGCGGTAGGGGGGCGAGGTGAGCAGTTCTTC; cdr3_aa: CAVGGRGEQFF
j_call: TRBJ1-1; d_call: NA; clone_size: NA; v_call: TRBV28; cdr3_nt: TGTGCCAGCAGTATCTCGCCAGGGGCACTGAACACTGAAGCTTTCTTT; cdr3_aa: CASSISPGALNTEAFF
j_call: TRBJ1-1; d_call: NA; clone_size: once; v_call: TRBV2; cdr3_nt: TGTGCCAGCAGTGATGACACGGACACTGAAGCTTTCTTT; cdr3_aa: CASSDDTDTEAFF
j_call: TRBJ2-2; d_call: TRBD1; clone_size: NA; v_call: TRBV10-3; cdr3_nt: TGTGCCATCAGTGAAACGGGACAGGGGAGGGCCGGGGAGCTGTTTTTT; cdr3_aa: CAISETGQGRAGELFF
j_call: TRBJ2-3; d_call: NA; clone_size: once; v_call: TRBV9; cdr3_nt: TGTGCCAGCAGCGTAGCTCGGAGAGATACGCAGTATTTT; cdr3_aa: CASSVARRDTQYF
j_call: TRBJ1-1; d_call: TRBD1; clone_size: NA; v_call: TRBV19; cdr3_nt: TGTGCCAGTAGTATAAGACAGGGTGTATATACTGAAGCTTTCTTT; cdr3_aa: CASSIRQGVYTEAFF
j_call: TRBJ2-3; d_call: NA; clone_size: NA; v_call: TRBV12-5; cdr3_nt: TGTGCTAGTGGTTTAAGTGGGCCCAGGGGAGACACAGATACGCAGTATTTT; cdr3_aa: CASGLSGPRGDTDTQYF
j_call: TRBJ2-1; d_call: TRBD1; clone_size: NA; v_call: TRBV18; cdr3_nt: TGTGCCAGCTCACCGCCGGGACAGGGATCCTACAATGAGCAGTTCTTC; cdr3_aa: CASSPPGQGSYNEQFF
j_call: TRBJ1-6; d_call: NA; clone_size: NA; v_call: TRBV12-2; cdr3_nt: TGTGCAAGTCGATACGGACTCCGTCGAGATTCACCCCTCCACTTT; cdr3_aa: CASRYGLRRDSPLHF
j_call: TRBJ1-1; d_call: TRBD1; clone_size: once; v_call: TRBV7-2; cdr3_nt: TGTGCCAGCAGCTTAGTTCAGGGGGCGCCTTTCTTT; cdr3_aa: CASSLVQGAPFF
j_call: TRBJ2-5; d_call: TRBD2; clone_size: NA; v_call: TRBV5-6; cdr3_nt: TGTGCCAGCAGCCGTGTGGCGGGAGTCCTCGAGACCCAGTACTTC; cdr3_aa: CASSRVAGVLETQYF
j_call: TRBJ1-5; d_call: NA; clone_size: NA; v_call: TRBV2; cdr3_nt: TGTGCCAGCAGACGACGGGACGGAGGCAATCAGCCCCAGCATTTT; cdr3_aa: CASRRRDGGNQPQHF
j_call: TRBJ2-5; d_call: NA; clone_size: NA; v_call: TRBV11-2; cdr3_nt: TGTGCCAGCAGCCTACAGCAAGAGACCCAGTACTTC; cdr3_aa: CASSLQQETQYF
j_call: TRBJ2-2; d_call: TRBD2; clone_size: NA; v_call: TRBV11-2; cdr3_nt: TGTGCCAGCAGCTCCGGGAGGGCCTCCGGGGAGCTGTTTTTT; cdr3_aa: CASSSGRASGELFF
j_call: TRBJ2-3; d_call: NA; clone_size: NA; v_call: TRBV2; cdr3_nt: TGTGCCAGCAGTTCGCAACTTTCCACAGATACGCAGTATTTT; cdr3_aa: CASSSQLSTDTQYF
j_call: TRBJ2-3; d_call: TRBD2; clone_size: NA; v_call: TRBV7-9; cdr3_nt: TGTGCCAGCAGCGAATTGGCCCTGACTAGCGGGGGGGCAGATACGCAGTATTTT; cdr3_aa: CASSELALTSGGADTQYF
j_call: TRBJ2-6; d_call: NA; clone_size: NA; v_call: TRBV7-9; cdr3_nt: TGTGCCAGCAGCTTAGCTGTGGCCAACGTCCTGACTTTC; cdr3_aa: CASSLAVANVLTF
j_call: TRBJ1-6; d_call: NA; clone_size: NA; v_call: TRBV19; cdr3_nt: TGTGCCAGTAACCGCCGACGTGGGGTTAATTCACCCCTCCACTTT; cdr3_aa: CASNRRRGVNSPLHF
j_call: TRBJ2-5; d_call: TRBD2; clone_size: NA; v_call: TRBV28; cdr3_nt: TGTGCCAGCAGTCCACGAGGGCTAGCGGAAGAGACCCAGTACTTC; cdr3_aa: CASSPRGLAEETQYF
j_call: TRBJ2-7; d_call: NA; clone_size: NA; v_call: TRBV5-4; cdr3_nt: TGTGCCAGCAGCGCTAACAGGGATTCCTACGAGCAGTACTTC; cdr3_aa: CASSANRDSYEQYF
j_call: TRBJ2-1; d_call: TRBD1; clone_size: NA; v_call: TRBV6-6; cdr3_nt: TGTGCCAGCAGTTATCACGGACAGGGCTACAATGAGCAGTTCTTC; cdr3_aa: CASSYHGQGYNEQFF
j_call: TRBJ1-2; d_call: NA; clone_size: NA; v_call: TRBV20-1; cdr3_nt: TGCAGTGCTAGTGTCATTGGGGGGATGTTCGGCTACACCTTC; cdr3_aa: CSASVIGGMFGYTF
j_call: TRBJ2-2; d_call: NA; clone_size: NA; v_call: TRBV11-2; cdr3_nt: TGTGCCAGCAGCTTAAGAGAAGGGGATATCGGGGAGCTGTTTTTT; cdr3_aa: CASSLREGDIGELFF
j_call: TRBJ2-7; d_call: NA; clone_size: few; v_call: TRBV4-2; cdr3_nt: TGTGCCAGCAGCCAAGATTCGGGCGTCACGGTCCTGGGGCAGTACTTC; cdr3_aa: CASSQDSGVTVLGQYF
j_call: TRBJ1-1; d_call: TRBD1; clone_size: NA; v_call: TRBV5-1; cdr3_nt: TGCGCCAGCAGCTTCACAGGGGGGTCGATAGCTGAAGCTTTCTTT; cdr3_aa: CASSFTGGSIAEAFF
j_call: TRBJ2-1; d_call: NA; clone_size: once; v_call: TRBV5-1; cdr3_nt: TGCGCCAGCAGCTTGCAAGGGACCATCTACAATGAGCAGTTCTTC; cdr3_aa: CASSLQGTIYNEQFF
j_call: TRBJ2-4; d_call: TRBD2; clone_size: NA; v_call: TRBV4-3; cdr3_nt: TGCGCCAGCAGCCAAGATGGGGGGGACATTCAGTACTTC; cdr3_aa: CASSQDGGDIQYF
j_call: TRBJ2-3; d_call: TRBD2; clone_size: NA; v_call: TRBV29-1; cdr3_nt: TGCAGCGTAGCAGGGACTAGCTTATCAGATACGCAGTATTTT; cdr3_aa: CSVAGTSLSDTQYF
j_call: TRBJ2-7; d_call: TRBD1; clone_size: NA; v_call: TRBV6-5; cdr3_nt: TGTGCCAGCAGTTCCGGGACAGGGGCCGTGTACGAGCAGTACTTC; cdr3_aa: CASSSGTGAVYEQYF
j_call: TRBJ2-7; d_call: TRBD2; clone_size: NA; v_call: TRBV6-5; cdr3_nt: TGTGCCAGCAGTTCGACTAGCGGGGGATTTAACGAGCAGTACTTC; cdr3_aa: CASSSTSGGFNEQYF
j_call: TRBJ1-6; d_call: NA; clone_size: NA; v_call: TRBV5-1; cdr3_nt: TGCGCCAGCAGCTTGGAACAGAATAATTCACCCCTCCACTTT; cdr3_aa: CASSLEQNNSPLHF
j_call: TRBJ1-1; d_call: NA; clone_size: NA; v_call: TRBV6-6; cdr3_nt: TGTGCCAGCAGTTACACGGGGGGTGGGACTGAAGCTTTCTTT; cdr3_aa: CASSYTGGGTEAFF
j_call: TRBJ2-1; d_call: NA; clone_size: NA; v_call: TRBV2; cdr3_nt: TGTGCCAGCAGTGACTACAATGAGCAGTTCTTC; cdr3_aa: CASSDYNEQFF
j_call: TRBJ1-2; d_call: NA; clone_size: NA; v_call: TRBV6-1; cdr3_nt: TGTGCCAGCAGTGAGGGGGCTCAAGGTTATTTTGGCTACACCTTC; cdr3_aa: CASSEGAQGYFGYTF
j_call: TRBJ1-5; d_call: NA; clone_size: NA; v_call: TRBV3-1/TRBV3-2; cdr3_nt: TGTGCCAGCAGCCAAGAAGGATATAGCAATCAGCCCCAGCATTTT; cdr3_aa: CASSQEGYSNQPQHF
j_call: TRBJ1-1; d_call: NA; clone_size: NA; v_call: TRBV3-1/TRBV3-2; cdr3_nt: TGTGCCAGCAGCCAAGTTGCCAGGGAGGCTTTCTTT; cdr3_aa: CASSQVAREAFF
j_call: TRBJ2-1; d_call: TRBD2; clone_size: NA; v_call: TRBV29-1; cdr3_nt: TGCAGCGTTATCTCCCGGGGACTAGCAGAACAAGGGAAGCAGTTCTTC; cdr3_aa: CSVISRGLAEQGKQFF
j_call: TRBJ1-2; d_call: TRBD1; clone_size: few; v_call: TRBV4-2; cdr3_nt: TGTGCCAGCAGCCAAGCCGTCAGCGGGGGACAGGGAGCTCGGGGCTACACCTTC; cdr3_aa: CASSQAVSGGQGARGYTF
j_call: TRBJ2-1; d_call: NA; clone_size: once; v_call: TRBV19; cdr3_nt: TGTGCCAGTAGTCCGGGTCTTGTGGGTAACAATGAGCAGTTCTTC; cdr3_aa: CASSPGLVGNNEQFF
j_call: TRBJ1-1; d_call: TRBD1; clone_size: NA; v_call: TRBV11-1; cdr3_nt: TGTGCCAGCAGCGCGACAGGGGGCGGTGATGAAGCTTTCTTT; cdr3_aa: CASSATGGGDEAFF
j_call: TRBJ2-3; d_call: TRBD1; clone_size: NA; v_call: TRBV7-9; cdr3_nt: TGTGCCAGCAGCTTAGCTCGGGACAGGGGATATACGCAGTATTTT; cdr3_aa: CASSLARDRGYTQYF
j_call: TRBJ1-4; d_call: NA; clone_size: NA; v_call: TRBV23-1; cdr3_nt: TGCGCCAGCAGTCAATACAGTTTTCGGGAAAAACTGTTTTTT; cdr3_aa: CASSQYSFREKLFF
j_call: TRBJ2-5; d_call: TRBD2; clone_size: NA; v_call: TRBV2; cdr3_nt: TGTGCCAGCAGTTGGTTAGCGGGGGGCGGGGAGACCCAGTACTTC; cdr3_aa: CASSWLAGGGETQYF
j_call: TRBJ2-7; d_call: TRBD1; clone_size: NA; v_call: TRBV7-2; cdr3_nt: TGTGCCAGCAGTTCACGACAGGGTAGTCTCGACGAGCAGTACTTC; cdr3_aa: CASSSRQGSLDEQYF
j_call: TRBJ2-3; d_call: NA; clone_size: once; v_call: TRBV18; cdr3_nt: TGTGCCAGCTCCCGAGAAGATACGCAGTATTTT; cdr3_aa: CASSREDTQYF
j_call: TRBJ1-1; d_call: NA; clone_size: NA; v_call: TRBV5-1; cdr3_nt: TGCGCCAGCAGCTTTCGGTTGGAGGGCACTGAAGCTTTCTTT; cdr3_aa: CASSFRLEGTEAFF
j_call: TRBJ2-1; d_call: TRBD2; clone_size: few; v_call: TRBV7-3; cdr3_nt: TGTGCCAGCAGCTCGGGACTAGCGGGAGTCGGTGAGCAGTTCTTC; cdr3_aa: CASSSGLAGVGEQFF
j_call: TRBJ2-3; d_call: TRBD2; clone_size: NA; v_call: TRBV10-3; cdr3_nt: TGTGCCATCAGTGAGGGGACTAGCGGATACACAGATACGCAGTATTTT; cdr3_aa: CAISEGTSGYTDTQYF
j_call: TRBJ2-7; d_call: NA; clone_size: NA; v_call: TRBV4-3; cdr3_nt: TGCGCCAGCAGCCAAGATATATTGGGCGTGGGTACCCGGGGCGAGCAGTACTTC; cdr3_aa: CASSQDILGVGTRGEQYF
j_call: TRBJ2-3; d_call: NA; clone_size: NA; v_call: TRBV5-1; cdr3_nt: TGCGCCAGCACCGACCCACGAGGCACAGATACGCAGTATTTT; cdr3_aa: CASTDPRGTDTQYF
j_call: TRBJ2-2; d_call: NA; clone_size: once; v_call: TRBV7-2; cdr3_nt: TGTGCCAGCAGCCTAGGGGTAGCGGAGAACACCGGGGAGCTGTTTTTT; cdr3_aa: CASSLGVAENTGELFF